The 30 T cell receptor beta chains below were found in one sample sequenced in a study of persistence of HIV-infected CD4 T cells. The antigens of these receptors remain unknown. Cells were stimulated with overlapping HIV-1 Gag 15-mer peptides. Responding CD4+ T cells were sorted by upregulation of both CD40 ligand and CD69. The libraries were made with immunoSEQ version 4 in survey mode. Some clones are missing from TCRdb's copy, which holds only in-frame ones; the method was immunoSEQ multiplex PCR. The sample has under 40,000 clones, approximately 70% seen once; the top ten hold roughly 1.4%. This specimen consisted of CD4+ T cells sorted from PBMCs after approximately 20-hour stimulation, obtained from a patient who received antiretroviral therapy. All receptors come from an adult man with HIV who was CMV-seropositive.

CDR3 nucleotide sequence: TGTGCCAGCAGGTCCGGACAGGAGGGAGCCGGGGAGCTGTTTTTT. Protein sequence: CASRSGQEGAGELFF. V and J are TRBV7-3 and TRBJ2-2; weak D call: TRBD1 (7 bases). Germline CDR1 and CDR2: SGHTA and FQGTGA. The germline V and J ends were trimmed by 6 bases and 6 bases, with 17 bases remaining between them. The CDR3 runs to 15 residues. The complete variable domain, with remaining parts taken from reference TRBV7-3 and TRBJ2-2, reads GAGVSQTPSNKVTEKGKYVELRCDPISGHTALYWYRQSLGQGPEFLIYFQGTGAADDSGLPNDRFFAVRPEGSVSTLKIQRTERGDSAVYLCASRSGQEGAGELFFGEGSRLTVL.

The J gene is TRBJ2-1, the V gene TRBV7-9; the match to TRBD2 covers 8 bases. The V and J ends lost 3 bases and 14 bases, in that order; junction bases with no gene match: 3. Germline V gene sequence: CDR1 SEHNR, CDR2 FQNEAQ (reference sequence). This CDR3 region has 11 residues. CDR3 nucleotides: TGTGCCAGCAGCTTTAGCGGGGTGGAGTTCTTC. Encoded protein: CASSFSGVEFF.

The chain carries TRBV3-1 (or the pseudogene TRBV3-2) and TRBJ2-1; 11 bases are a match to TRBD2. The CDR3 is made up of 16 amino acids. Germline V gene lookup returns CDR1 LGHDT and CDR2 YNNKEL (reference sequence). The V gene end was trimmed by 7 bases and the J gene end by 0 bases; junction bases not matched to a gene: 5. In DNA form, the CDR3 reads TGTGCCAGCACCCGACTAGCGGGGAGCTCCTACAATGAGCAGTTCTTC. Translated: CASTRLAGSSYNEQFF.

This clone was detected only once. The J gene is TRBJ2-3, the V gene TRBV3-1 (or the pseudogene TRBV3-2); D not certain. The V gene's germline CDR1 is LGHDT and CDR2 YNNKEL (reference sequence). The length of the CDR3 is 12 residues. V lost 5 bases, J lost 5 bases, and 8 bases lay in between. The CDR3 region has the DNA TGTGCCAGCAGCTCCCACGGAGATACGCAGTATTTT. The encoded protein is CASSSHGDTQYF.

This clone was picked up a small number of times. The rearrangement links TRBV7-9 to TRBJ1-1; TRBD1 agrees at 8 bases. The junction had 6 bases not matched to a gene; V was cut back by 2 bases and J by 10 bases. From germline, CDR1 is SEHNR and CDR2 FQNEAQ (reference sequence). CDR3 length: 13 residues. CDR3 nucleotide sequence: TGTGCCAGCAGCTTAATGGACAGGGAGTCAGCTTTCTTT. It translates to CASSLMDRESAFF.

The rearrangement uses TRBV27 and TRBJ2-3, with a tentative D call TRBD2 (7 bases). There are 16 residues in the CDR3. The V and J ends lost 8 bases and 0 bases respectively, with 18 bases between them. CDR1 MNHEY and CDR2 SMNVEV come from the germline V gene (reference sequence). CDR3 nucleotide sequence: TGTGCCAGCTCCTCAAGGGGGGGTTCTAGCACAGATACGCAGTATTTT. Amino acid sequence: CASSSRGGSSTDTQYF.

This clone has just a few counts. V and J are TRBV9 and TRBJ1-1; D remains unclear. Germline V gene data show CDR1 as SGDLS and CDR2 as YYNGEE. The V and J ends lost 2 bases and 5 bases respectively, with 16 bases between them. This CDR3 comprises 15 residues. Written as DNA, the CDR3 is TGTGCCAGCAGCGTGGACTTTTTCGGAGAAACTGAAGCTTTCTTT. Translated, it gives CASSVDFFGETEAFF.

This clone has more than one count but fewer than ten. The rearrangement uses TRBV27 and TRBJ2-2; D gene unclear. Germline-derived CDR1 and CDR2 are MNHEY and SMNVEV (reference sequence). This CDR3 spans 13 amino acids. Trimming pared 6 bases from V and 6 bases from J, leaving 11 bases between. CDR3 loop: CASRGEIPGELFF. CDR3 in DNA: TGTGCCAGCAGAGGAGAAATTCCCGGGGAGCTGTTTTTT.

As concerns this clone: Other DNA sequences in the same sample also yield this CDR3. V and J are TRBV19 and TRBJ1-5, with a weak D call TRBD1 (5 bases). V lost 5 bases, J lost 0 bases, and 11 bases lay in between. The CDR3 consists of 15 residues. Germline V CDR1 and CDR2: LNHDA, SQIVND (reference sequence). The chain's CDR3 is CASSPGTYSNQPQHF. In DNA, the CDR3 is TGTGCCAGTAGTCCGGGGACGTATAGCAATCAGCCCCAGCATTTT.

The chain joins TRBV6-5 to TRBJ2-6; unclear D gene. Germline V lookup: CDR1 MNHEY, CDR2 SVGAGI. The CDR3 runs to 15 residues. V gave up 8 bases and J gave up 0 bases, with 11 bases separating them. The CDR3 bases are TGTGCCAGCTTGCAGGCATCCTCTGGGGCCAACGTCCTGACTTTC. Translated: CASLQASSGANVLTF.

J is TRBJ2-1 and V is TRBV4-2, with TRBD2 matching 7 bases. There are 16 residues in the CDR3. The V gene's germline CDR1 is LGHNA and CDR2 YNFKEQ. Germline trimming cut 4 bases from V and 5 bases from J; bases unmatched to any gene: 11. The CDR3: CASSRSGGDVDNEQFF. CDR3 sequence (DNA): TGTGCCAGCAGCCGCTCTGGGGGGGACGTTGACAATGAGCAGTTCTTC.

Comments on this clone: The junction and the germline gene differ at one end; a read error may be behind it. The chain joins TRBV7-2 to TRBJ1-1; D not resolved. Germline V CDR1 and CDR2: SGHTA, FQGNSA. This CDR3 is built from 15 residues. The CDR3 is CASSLGGGPNIEAFF. The CDR3 nucleotides read TGTGCCAGCAGCTTAGGCGGCGGCCCAAACATTGAAGCTTTCTTT. Filled out from reference TRBV7-2 and TRBJ1-1, the complete variable domain reads GAGVSQSPSNKVTEKGKDVELRCDPISGHTALYWYRQSLGQGLEFLIYFQGNSAPDKSGLPSDRFSAERTGGSVSTLTIQRTQQEDSAVYLCASSLGGGPNIEAFFGQGTRLTVV.

The rearrangement uses TRBV7-2 and TRBJ2-1; 9 bases map to TRBD1. Germline-derived CDR1 and CDR2 are SGHTA and FQGNSA. V trimming: 5 bases; J trimming: 6 bases; junction bases outside the gene matches: 11. The CDR3 sequence is 16 residues long. CDR3 sequence reads: CASSPLPGQGTNEQFF. In DNA form, the CDR3 reads TGTGCCAGCAGCCCCCTGCCGGGACAGGGAACCAATGAGCAGTTCTTC. Supplemented by reference TRBV7-2 and TRBJ2-1, the full variable domain reads GAGVSQSPSNKVTEKGKDVELRCDPISGHTALYWYRQSLGQGLEFLIYFQGNSAPDKSGLPSDRFSAERTGGSVSTLTIQRTQQEDSAVYLCASSPLPGQGTNEQFFGPGTRLTVL.

This clone was found a few times. V usage is TRBV5-1 and J usage is TRBJ2-6; D remains ambiguous. V gave up 0 bases and J gave up 0 bases, with 4 bases separating them. The length of the CDR3 is 15 residues. Germline V gives CDR1 SGHRS, CDR2 YFSETQ. The CDR3 loop reads CASSLEPSGANVLTF. In nucleotides, the CDR3 is TGCGCCAGCAGCTTGGAACCCTCTGGGGCCAACGTCCTGACTTTC.

The chain is built from TRBV3-1 (or the pseudogene TRBV3-2) and TRBJ2-2, with D perhaps matching TRBD1 (6 bases). Trimming took off 3 bases at V and 3 bases at J, with 8 bases between the two ends. The length of the CDR3 is 14 residues. Germline lookup yields CDR1 LGHDT and CDR2 YNNKEL (reference sequence). The CDR3 region has the DNA TGTGCCAGCAGCCAGGGGGCGTACACCGGGGAGCTGTTTTTT. It is translated as CASSQGAYTGELFF.

The V and J genes are TRBV2 and TRBJ1-6; no clear D gene. V lost 8 bases and J lost 0, with 17 bases in between. Germline CDR1 is SNHLY and CDR2 is FYNNEI. This CDR3 is 17 amino acids long. In nucleotides, the CDR3 is TGTGCCAGCCATCCGTCGTTTCTGGGCTCCTATAATTCACCCCTCCACTTT. This sequence encodes CASHPSFLGSYNSPLHF.

The chain uses TRBV7-8 and TRBJ1-3, with D hard to call. V was clipped by 6 bases and J by 1 base, with 7 bases between them. Per germline, CDR1 SGHVS and CDR2 FQNEAQ. The CDR3 covers 13 residues. CDR3 DNA: TGTGCCAGCAGTACGGGGTCTGGAAACACCATATATTTT. It encodes CASSTGSGNTIYF. The entire variable domain, with the rest obtained from reference TRBV7-8 and TRBJ1-3, is as follows: GAGVSQSPRYKVAKRGQDVALRCDPISGHVSLFWYQQALGQGPEFLTYFQNEAQLDKSGLPSDRFFAERPEGSVSTLKIQRTQQEDSAVYLCASSTGSGNTIYFGEGSWLTVV.

In this sample, this clone turned up once. The chain has TRBV10-2 and TRBJ2-1; 13 nucleotides align to TRBD2. Germline V CDR1 and CDR2: WSHSY, SAAADI. V was clipped by 5 bases and J by 8 bases; unmatched bases: 12. The CDR3 length is 17 residues. CDR3 sequence reads: CASSLPTSGGKFDEQFF. Written as DNA, the CDR3 is TGCGCCAGCAGTCTACCGACTAGCGGGGGGAAGTTCGATGAGCAGTTCTTC.

The chain links TRBV11-2 to TRBJ1-4, with 7 positions matching TRBD1. The CDR3 sequence is 15 residues long. CDR1 and CDR2 (germline): SGHAT, FQNNGV. V lost 5 bases and J lost 8; bases outside the gene matches: 11. The CDR3 reads CASSLGQLVEEKLFF. As DNA, the CDR3 is TGTGCCAGCAGCCTGGGACAGTTAGTTGAGGAAAAACTGTTTTTT.

The chain carries TRBV5-6 and TRBJ2-2; a possible D gene is TRBD1 (6 bases). Per the germline V gene, CDR1 is SGHDT and CDR2 is YYEEEE. V lost 4 bases, J lost 3 bases, and 16 bases lay in between. The CDR3 consists of 16 residues. The CDR3 here is CASSPTQGLDTGELFF. The CDR3, as DNA: TGTGCCAGCAGCCCGACTCAGGGGTTGGACACCGGGGAGCTGTTTTTT.

The V and J genes are TRBV15 and TRBJ1-5; no firm D call. The CDR3 runs 13 residues. The V gene's germline CDR1 is LNHNV and CDR2 YYDKDF (reference sequence). V was shortened by 3 bases and J by 8 bases, with 11 bases between the two germline ends. CDR3 region: CATSRGGREPQHF. Here the CDR3 DNA reads TGTGCCACCAGCAGGGGTGGACGGGAGCCCCAGCATTTT.

This chain uses TRBV2 with TRBJ1-5; D may be TRBD1 (5 bases). V was shortened by 4 bases and J by 0 bases, with 10 bases between the two germline ends. This CDR3 is 15 amino acids long. The germline V gene has CDR1 SNHLY and CDR2 FYNNEI. The CDR3 here is CASSGQSNSNQPQHF. The CDR3 nucleotides are TGTGCCAGCAGTGGACAGTCTAATAGCAATCAGCCCCAGCATTTT.

The V call is TRBV13, the J call TRBJ2-1, with TRBD2 as a possible D gene (6 bases). The germline gives CDR1 PRHDT, CDR2 FYEKMQ (reference sequence). Trimming took 4 bases from V and 0 from J, leaving 7 bases between them. The CDR3 totals 14 residues. In DNA form, the CDR3 reads TGTGCCAGCAGCTCGACTAGCTCCTACAATGAGCAGTTCTTC. Its translation is CASSSTSSYNEQFF.

This sequence joins TRBV4-2 and TRBJ1-5; D is possibly TRBD1 (5 bases). The length of the CDR3 is 15 residues. Germline CDR1 reads LGHNA; CDR2 reads YNFKEQ. V was shortened by 0 bases and J by 6 bases, with 12 bases between the two germline ends. For the CDR3, the DNA is TGTGCCAGCAGCCAAGATGGGCAGGGTGGTCAGCCCCAGCATTTT. It specifies CASSQDGQGGQPQHF.

This clone is labeled as medium-sized. V gene TRBV19 combines with J gene TRBJ2-2; 11 positions agree with TRBD2. V shed 2 bases, J shed 5 bases, and the junction held 10 bases outside the gene matches. This CDR3 is 18 amino acids long. Germline assignment: CDR1 LNHDA and CDR2 SQIVND (reference sequence). The CDR3 DNA sequence: TGTGCCAGTAGTATATTGGGACTAGCGGTCGAGGGAACCGGGGAGCTGTTTTTT. Protein product: CASSILGLAVEGTGELFF.

V usage is TRBV5-6 and J usage is TRBJ1-1; no clear D. V was shortened by 0 bases and J by 2 bases, with 5 bases between the two germline ends. Germline V gene sequence: CDR1 SGHDT, CDR2 YYEEEE. The CDR3 extends over 13 amino acids. The CDR3 protein is CASSLGSNTEAFF. CDR3 coding DNA: TGTGCCAGCAGCTTGGGGAGCAACACTGAAGCTTTCTTT.

The chain links TRBV25-1 to TRBJ2-1; 11 positions agree with TRBD1. The CDR3 spans 16 residues. V lost 4 bases, J lost 13 bases, and 15 bases stayed unmatched. Germline CDR1 and CDR2: MGHDK and SYGVNS. CDR3 in DNA: TGTGCCAGCAGTGGACTCCATACAGGGACAGGGGGTCCTCAGTTCTTC. Protein: CASSGLHTGTGGPQFF.

This clone was counted a single time. The chain employs TRBV29-1 and TRBJ2-4; tentatively, D is TRBD1 (6 bases). The CDR3 covers 11 residues. V was cut by 7 bases and J by 7 bases, with 11 bases left in between. Germline-derived CDR1 and CDR2 are SQVTM and ANQGSEA. CDR3 protein: CSANRVNIQYF. CDR3 bases: TGCAGCGCGAACAGGGTGAACATTCAGTACTTC.

This clone appeared a single time. The CDR3 region is CASSGTSGNTIYF. The CDR3 nucleotides are TGTGCCAGCAGTGGGACATCTGGAAACACCATATATTTT. This chain joins TRBV12-3 or TRBV12-4 and TRBJ1-3; possible D gene TRBD1, 6 bases. V lost 5 bases to trimming and J lost 1 base, with 6 bases between them. This CDR3 comprises 13 residues.

About this clone itself: One junction end disagrees with the germline gene, perhaps due to a read error. The chain is built from TRBV6-2 or TRBV6-3 and TRBJ1-4; no clear D gene. The CDR3 has 14 residues. Germline CDR1 MNHEY, CDR2 SVGEGT. The CDR3 nucleotides are TGTGCCAGCAGCCTGGGCCGCGGGCGGGAAAAACTTTTTTTT. Its translation: CASSLGRGREKLFF.